This T cell receptor beta chain came from a study of cytomegalovirus exposure and HLA in healthy donors. The PCR was carried out with 60 Vbeta primers and 13 Jbeta primers. Clones were read by immunoSEQ multiplex PCR, and TCRdb kept only the in-frame ones, dropping some. The table includes hundreds of thousands of clones, roughly four fifths detected once. This clone occurred once. Its matching antigen is unknown. Overall study findings and caveats: Per a prior analysis, the majority of TCR beta V segments were productive roughly 90% or roughly 30% of the time.

Sequenced: PBMCs. The source is a girl aged 10-17 years in good health and CMV-seronegative.

The CDR3, as DNA: TGCGCCAGCAGCCCGGTCCATGGAGCTGAAGCTTTCTTT. This codes for CASSPVHGAEAFF. The chain links TRBV4-1 to TRBJ1-1; D not certain. Trimming removed 4 bases at V and 6 bases at J, with 12 bases between. The V gene's germline CDR1 is MGHRA and CDR2 YSYEKL. This CDR3 spans 13 amino acids.